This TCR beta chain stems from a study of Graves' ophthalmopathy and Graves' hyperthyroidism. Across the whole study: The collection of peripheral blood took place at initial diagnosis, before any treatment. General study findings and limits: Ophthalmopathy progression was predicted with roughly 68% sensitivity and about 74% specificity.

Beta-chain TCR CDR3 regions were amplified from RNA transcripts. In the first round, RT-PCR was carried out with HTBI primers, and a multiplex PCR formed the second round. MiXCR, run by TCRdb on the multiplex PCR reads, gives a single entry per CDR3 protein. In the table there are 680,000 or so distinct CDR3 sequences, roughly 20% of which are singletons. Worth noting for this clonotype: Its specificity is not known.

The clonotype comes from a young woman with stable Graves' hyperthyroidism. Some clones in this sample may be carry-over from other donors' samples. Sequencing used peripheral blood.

In DNA form, the CDR3 reads TGTGCCAGCAGTGGCCGGGACAGCTCATCCTACGAGCAGTACTTC. Translating gives CASSGRDSSSYEQYF. The chain joins TRBV6-4 to TRBJ2-7; 7 positions agree with TRBD1. The CDR3 has 15 amino acids. Germline CDR1 and CDR2: MRHNA and SNTAGT. V lost 4 bases to trimming and J lost 1 base; unmatched junction nucleotides: 7.